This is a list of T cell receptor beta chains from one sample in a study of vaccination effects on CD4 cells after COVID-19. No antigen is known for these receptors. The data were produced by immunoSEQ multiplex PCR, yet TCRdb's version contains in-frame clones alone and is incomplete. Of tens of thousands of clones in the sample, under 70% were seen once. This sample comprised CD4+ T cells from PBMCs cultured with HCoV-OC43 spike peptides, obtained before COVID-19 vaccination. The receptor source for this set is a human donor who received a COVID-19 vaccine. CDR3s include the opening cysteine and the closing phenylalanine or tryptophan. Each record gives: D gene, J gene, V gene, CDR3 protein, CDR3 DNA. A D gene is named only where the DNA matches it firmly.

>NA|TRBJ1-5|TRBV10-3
CASGQSSNQPQHF
TGTGCCTCAGGGCAGTCTAGCAATCAGCCCCAGCATTTT
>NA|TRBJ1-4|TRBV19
CASSIAQGEKLFF
TGTGCCAGTAGCATCGCTCAGGGTGAAAAACTGTTTTTT
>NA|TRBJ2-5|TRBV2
CASSGAGQETQYF
TGTGCCAGCAGTGGAGCGGGCCAAGAGACCCAGTACTTC
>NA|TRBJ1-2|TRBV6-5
CASTKYRSNYGYTF
TGTGCCAGCACCAAATACAGGAGCAACTATGGCTACACCTTC
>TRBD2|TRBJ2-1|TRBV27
CASSEGLEIAEQFF
TGTGCCAGCAGTGAGGGACTAGAGATCGCTGAGCAGTTCTTC
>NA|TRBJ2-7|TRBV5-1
CASGQGREQYF
TGCGCCAGCGGGCAGGGTCGCGAGCAGTACTTC
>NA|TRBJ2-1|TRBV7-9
CASSPQKGGIFNEQFF
TGTGCCAGCAGCCCCCAAAAGGGGGGGATTTTCAATGAGCAGTTCTTC
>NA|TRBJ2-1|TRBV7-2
CASSLGAGRYNEQFF
TGTGCCAGCAGCTTAGGGGCAGGGCGGTACAATGAGCAGTTCTTC
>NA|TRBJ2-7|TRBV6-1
CASSEIWAVRSYEQYF
TGTGCCAGCAGTGAGATATGGGCGGTTAGATCGTACGAGCAGTACTTC
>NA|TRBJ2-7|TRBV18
CASSPTGQLYYEQYF
TGTGCCAGCTCACCGACAGGACAGTTATACTACGAGCAGTACTTC
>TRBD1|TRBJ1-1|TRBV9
CASSVTGQGEAFF
TGTGCCAGCAGCGTAACGGGACAGGGGGAAGCTTTCTTT
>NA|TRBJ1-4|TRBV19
CASSTPRRIGEKLFF
TGTGCCAGTAGTACACCCAGGAGAATAGGTGAAAAACTGTTTTTT
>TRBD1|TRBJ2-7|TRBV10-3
CAISPGQITLYEQYF
TGTGCCATCAGTCCGGGACAGATAACCTTATACGAGCAGTACTTC
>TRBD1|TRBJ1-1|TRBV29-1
CSAEQGMNTEAFF
TGCAGCGCGGAACAGGGGATGAACACTGAAGCTTTCTTT
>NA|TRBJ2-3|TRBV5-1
CASSLGQGGITDTQYF
TGCGCCAGCAGCTTGGGTCAGGGAGGAATTACAGATACGCAGTATTTT
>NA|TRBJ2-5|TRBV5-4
CASSKLSVGVFPETQYF
TGTGCCAGCAGCAAGCTTTCCGTCGGCGTTTTTCCGGAGACCCAGTACTTC
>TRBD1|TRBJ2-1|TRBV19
CASTQKGGDEQFF
TGTGCCAGTACCCAAAAAGGGGGCGATGAGCAGTTCTTC
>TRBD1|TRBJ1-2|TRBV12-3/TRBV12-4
CASSGGQAYGYTF
TGTGCCAGCAGTGGGGGACAGGCCTATGGCTACACCTTC
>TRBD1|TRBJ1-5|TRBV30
CAWSVAGTGGQPQHF
TGTGCCTGGAGTGTAGCCGGGACAGGGGGACAGCCCCAGCATTTT
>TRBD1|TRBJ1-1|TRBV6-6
CASRFDRAGTEAFF
TGTGCCAGCAGGTTCGACAGGGCGGGCACTGAAGCTTTCTTT